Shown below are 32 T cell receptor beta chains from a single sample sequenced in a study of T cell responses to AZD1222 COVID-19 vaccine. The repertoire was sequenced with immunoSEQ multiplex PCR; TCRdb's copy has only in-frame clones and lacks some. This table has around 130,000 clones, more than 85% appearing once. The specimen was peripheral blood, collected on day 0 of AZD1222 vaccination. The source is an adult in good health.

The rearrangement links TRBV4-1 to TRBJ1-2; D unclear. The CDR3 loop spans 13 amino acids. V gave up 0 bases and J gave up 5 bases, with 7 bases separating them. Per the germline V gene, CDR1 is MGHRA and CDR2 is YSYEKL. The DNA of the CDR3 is TGCGCCAGCAGCCAAGATCAAGGGTATGGCTACACCTTC. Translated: CASSQDQGYGYTF.

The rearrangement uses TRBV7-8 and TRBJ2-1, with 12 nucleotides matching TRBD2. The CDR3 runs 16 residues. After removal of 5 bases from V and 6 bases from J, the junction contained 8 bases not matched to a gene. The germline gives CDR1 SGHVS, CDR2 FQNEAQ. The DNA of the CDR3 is TGTGCCAGCAGCCGAGGGAGACTAGCGGGAGCCAATGAGCAGTTCTTC. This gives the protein CASSRGRLAGANEQFF. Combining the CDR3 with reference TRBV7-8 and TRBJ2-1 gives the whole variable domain GAGVSQSPRYKVAKRGQDVALRCDPISGHVSLFWYQQALGQGPEFLTYFQNEAQLDKSGLPSDRFFAERPEGSVSTLKIQRTQQEDSAVYLCASSRGRLAGANEQFFGPGTRLTVL.

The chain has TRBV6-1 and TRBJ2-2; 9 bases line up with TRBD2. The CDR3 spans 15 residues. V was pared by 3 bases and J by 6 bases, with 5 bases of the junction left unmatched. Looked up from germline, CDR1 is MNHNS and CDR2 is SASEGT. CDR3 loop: CASSEPSGVAGELFF. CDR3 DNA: TGTGCCAGCAGTGAGCCTAGCGGGGTCGCCGGGGAGCTGTTTTTT.

The CDR3, as DNA: TGTGCCATCAGCCGACTAGCGGACCTCACAGATACGCAGTATTTT. The encoded protein is CAISRLADLTDTQYF. This chain connects TRBV10-3 to TRBJ2-3; 9 positions agree with TRBD2. This CDR3 is built from 15 residues. The J segment lost 2 bases and the V segment lost 6 bases, leaving 6 bases of the junction unmatched. The germline gives CDR1 ENHRY, CDR2 SYGVKD.

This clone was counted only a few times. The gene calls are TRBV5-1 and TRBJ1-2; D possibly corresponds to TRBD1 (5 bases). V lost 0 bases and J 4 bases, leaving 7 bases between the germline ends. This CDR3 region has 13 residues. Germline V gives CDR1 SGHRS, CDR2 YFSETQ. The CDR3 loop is CASSLGGAYGYTF. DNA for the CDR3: TGCGCCAGCAGCTTGGGGGGCGCCTATGGCTACACCTTC.

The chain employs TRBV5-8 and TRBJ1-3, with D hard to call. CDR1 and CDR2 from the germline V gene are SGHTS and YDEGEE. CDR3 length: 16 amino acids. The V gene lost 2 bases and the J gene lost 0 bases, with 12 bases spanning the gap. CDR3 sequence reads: CASSFGSLDSGNTIYF. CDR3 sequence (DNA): TGTGCCAGCAGCTTTGGCAGCCTCGACTCTGGAAACACCATATATTTT.

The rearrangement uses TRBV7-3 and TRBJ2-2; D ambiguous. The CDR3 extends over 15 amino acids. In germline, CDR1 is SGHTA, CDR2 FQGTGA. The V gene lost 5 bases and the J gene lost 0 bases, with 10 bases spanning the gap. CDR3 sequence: CASSPSLTNTGELFF. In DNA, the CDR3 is TGTGCCAGCAGCCCCTCTTTGACGAACACCGGGGAGCTGTTTTTT.

CDR3 sequence reads: CAWSPSGRWTDTQYF. CDR3 sequence (DNA): TGTGCCTGGAGTCCCAGCGGGAGATGGACAGATACGCAGTATTTT. The gene calls are TRBV30 and TRBJ2-3, with 8 bases that match TRBD2. Germline loops: CDR1 GTSNPN, CDR2 SVGIG (reference sequence). The CDR3 covers 15 residues. V dropped 2 bases and J dropped 3; count of bases not matched to a gene: 7.

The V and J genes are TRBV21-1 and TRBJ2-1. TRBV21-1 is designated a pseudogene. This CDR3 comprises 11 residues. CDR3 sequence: CASRPYNEQFF. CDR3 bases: TGTGCCAGCAGGCCCTACAATGAGCAGTTCTTC.

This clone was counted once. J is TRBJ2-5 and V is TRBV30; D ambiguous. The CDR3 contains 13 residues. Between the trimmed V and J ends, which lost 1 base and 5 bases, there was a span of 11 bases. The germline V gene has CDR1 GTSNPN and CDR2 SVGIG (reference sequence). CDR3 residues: CAWSGVMGETQYF. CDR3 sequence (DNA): TGTGCCTGGAGTGGGGTAATGGGCGAGACCCAGTACTTC.

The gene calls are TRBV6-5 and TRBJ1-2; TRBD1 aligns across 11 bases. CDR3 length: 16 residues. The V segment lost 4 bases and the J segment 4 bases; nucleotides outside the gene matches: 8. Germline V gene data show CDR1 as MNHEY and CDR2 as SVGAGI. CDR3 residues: CASSFNSGTGGYGYTF. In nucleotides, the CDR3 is TGTGCCAGCAGTTTTAATTCCGGGACAGGGGGCTATGGCTACACCTTC.

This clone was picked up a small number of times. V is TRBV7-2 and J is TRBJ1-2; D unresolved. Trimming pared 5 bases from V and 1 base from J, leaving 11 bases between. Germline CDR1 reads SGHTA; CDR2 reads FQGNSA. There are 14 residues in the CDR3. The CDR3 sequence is CASSLSTLNYGYTF. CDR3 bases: TGTGCCAGCAGCCTATCGACGCTTAACTATGGCTACACCTTC. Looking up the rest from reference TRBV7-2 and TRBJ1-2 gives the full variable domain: GAGVSQSPSNKVTEKGKDVELRCDPISGHTALYWYRQSLGQGLEFLIYFQGNSAPDKSGLPSDRFSAERTGGSVSTLTIQRTQQEDSAVYLCASSLSTLNYGYTFGSGTRLTVV.

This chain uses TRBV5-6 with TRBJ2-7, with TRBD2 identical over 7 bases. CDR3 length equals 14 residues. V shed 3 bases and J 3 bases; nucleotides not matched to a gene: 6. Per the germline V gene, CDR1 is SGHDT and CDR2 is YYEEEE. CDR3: CASSSVRDYYEQYF. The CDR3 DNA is TGTGCCAGCAGCTCGGTCCGGGACTACTACGAGCAGTACTTC.

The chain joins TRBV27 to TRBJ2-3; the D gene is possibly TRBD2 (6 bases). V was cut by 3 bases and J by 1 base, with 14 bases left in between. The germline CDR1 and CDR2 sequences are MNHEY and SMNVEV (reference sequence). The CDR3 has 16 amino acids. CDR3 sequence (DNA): TGTGCCAGCAGTTTGGGCCCTAGCGACCGCACAGATACGCAGTATTTT. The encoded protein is CASSLGPSDRTDTQYF.

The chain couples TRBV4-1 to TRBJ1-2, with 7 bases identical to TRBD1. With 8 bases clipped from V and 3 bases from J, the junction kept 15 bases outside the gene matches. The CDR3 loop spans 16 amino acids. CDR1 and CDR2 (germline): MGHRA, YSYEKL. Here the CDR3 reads CASRGFRGGLDYGYTF. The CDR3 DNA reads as TGCGCCAGCCGGGGTTTCAGGGGGGGGTTAGACTATGGCTACACCTTC.

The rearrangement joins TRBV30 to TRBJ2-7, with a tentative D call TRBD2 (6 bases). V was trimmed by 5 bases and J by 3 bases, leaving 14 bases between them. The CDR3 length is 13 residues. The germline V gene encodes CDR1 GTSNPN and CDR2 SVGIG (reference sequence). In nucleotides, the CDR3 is TGTGCCTGGGGGGCCGGAGGGATCTACGAGCAGTACTTC. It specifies CAWGAGGIYEQYF.

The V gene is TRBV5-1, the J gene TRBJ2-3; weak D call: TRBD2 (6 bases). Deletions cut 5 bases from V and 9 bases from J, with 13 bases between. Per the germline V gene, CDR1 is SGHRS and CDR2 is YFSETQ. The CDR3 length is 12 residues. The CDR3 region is CASRGLEGTQYF. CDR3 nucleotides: TGCGCCAGCAGGGGCTTGGAGGGGACGCAGTATTTT.

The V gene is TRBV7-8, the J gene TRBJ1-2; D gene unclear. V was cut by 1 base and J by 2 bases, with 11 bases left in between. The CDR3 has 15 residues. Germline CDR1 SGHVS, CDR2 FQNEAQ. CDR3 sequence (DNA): TGTGCCAGCAGCTTAGGGCAGGCTGAGAACTATGGCTACACCTTC. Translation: CASSLGQAENYGYTF.

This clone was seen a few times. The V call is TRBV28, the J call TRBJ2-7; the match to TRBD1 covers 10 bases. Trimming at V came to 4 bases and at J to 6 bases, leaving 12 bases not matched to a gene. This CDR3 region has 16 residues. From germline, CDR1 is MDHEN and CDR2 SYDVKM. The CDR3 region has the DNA TGTGCCAGCAGTTCCCGGACAGGGGGAAATTTACGCGAGCAGTACTTC. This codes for CASSSRTGGNLREQYF.

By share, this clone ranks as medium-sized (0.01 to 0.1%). CDR3 residues: CASSFPTKLWGYNEQFF. The CDR3 nucleotides read TGTGCCAGCAGTTTCCCCACGAAACTCTGGGGGTACAATGAGCAGTTCTTC. The chain has TRBV28 and TRBJ2-1; D tentatively fits TRBD1 or TRBD2 (5 bases each). In germline, CDR1 is MDHEN, CDR2 SYDVKM. The CDR3 consists of 17 residues. Deletions cut 3 bases from V and 4 bases from J, with 19 bases between.

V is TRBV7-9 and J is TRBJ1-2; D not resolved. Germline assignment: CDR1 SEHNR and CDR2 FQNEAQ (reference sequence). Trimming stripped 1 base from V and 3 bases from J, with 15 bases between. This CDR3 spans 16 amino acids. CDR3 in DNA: TGTGCCAGCAGCTTAGTCAGGACGGTCACGGACTATGGCTACACCTTC. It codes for CASSLVRTVTDYGYTF.

The CDR3 region is CASSQILGGPQHF. In nucleotides, the CDR3 is TGCGCCAGCAGCCAAATCCTTGGGGGGCCCCAGCATTTT. The chain links TRBV4-1 to TRBJ1-5; weak D call: TRBD1 (5 bases). Trimming left V 2 bases short and J 9 bases short, with 11 bases between. The CDR3 contains 13 residues. CDR1 and CDR2 (germline): MGHRA, YSYEKL.

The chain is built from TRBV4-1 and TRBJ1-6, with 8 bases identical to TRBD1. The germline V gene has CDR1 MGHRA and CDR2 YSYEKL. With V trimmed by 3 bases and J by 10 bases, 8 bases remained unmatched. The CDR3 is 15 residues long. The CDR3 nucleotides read TGCGCCAGCAGCCATAGCCAGGGGGCTAGGTCACCCCTCCACTTT. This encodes CASSHSQGARSPLHF.

In DNA form, the CDR3 reads TGCGCCAGCAGCCAAGCAGGAAAGGGGTCTGGAAACACCATATATTTT. Protein: CASSQAGKGSGNTIYF. This chain connects TRBV4-1 to TRBJ1-3, with D tentatively TRBD1 (5 bases). V lost 1 base and J lost 1, with 11 bases in between. The CDR3 loop spans 16 amino acids. The germline gives CDR1 MGHRA, CDR2 YSYEKL.

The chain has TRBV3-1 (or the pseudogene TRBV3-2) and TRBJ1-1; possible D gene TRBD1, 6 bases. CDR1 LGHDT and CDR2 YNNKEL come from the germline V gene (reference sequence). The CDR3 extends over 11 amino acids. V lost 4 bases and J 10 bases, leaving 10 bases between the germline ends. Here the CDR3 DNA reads TGTGCCAGCAGCCGACAGGAGGTAGCTTTCTTT. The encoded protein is CASSRQEVAFF.

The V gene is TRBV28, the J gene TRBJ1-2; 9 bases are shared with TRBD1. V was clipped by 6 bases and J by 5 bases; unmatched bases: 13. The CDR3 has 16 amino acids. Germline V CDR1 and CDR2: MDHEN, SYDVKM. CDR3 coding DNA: TGTGCCAGCAGCCCCCCGATAACGGACAGGGGATATGGCTACACCTTC. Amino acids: CASSPPITDRGYGYTF.

CDR3 loop: CAISERGEELFF. Here the CDR3 DNA reads TGTGCCATCAGTGAGAGAGGGGAGGAGCTGTTTTTT. The rearrangement joins TRBV10-3 to TRBJ2-2; TRBD1 or TRBD2 may be the D gene (5 bases each). The CDR3 has 12 amino acids. V was pared by 2 bases and J by 10 bases, with 8 bases between. Germline assignment: CDR1 ENHRY and CDR2 SYGVKD.

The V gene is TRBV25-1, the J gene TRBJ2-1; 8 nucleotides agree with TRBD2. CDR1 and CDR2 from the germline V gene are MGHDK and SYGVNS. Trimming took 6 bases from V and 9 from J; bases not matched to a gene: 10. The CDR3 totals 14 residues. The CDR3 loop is CASSLLAAGGEQFF. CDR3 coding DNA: TGTGCCAGCAGCTTACTAGCGGCGGGAGGTGAGCAGTTCTTC.

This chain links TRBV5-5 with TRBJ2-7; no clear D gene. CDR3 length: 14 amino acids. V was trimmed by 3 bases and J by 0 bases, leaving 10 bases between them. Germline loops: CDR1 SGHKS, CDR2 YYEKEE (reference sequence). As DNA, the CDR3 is TGTGCCAGCAGCTCCTCATTTGGCTCCTACGAGCAGTACTTC. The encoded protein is CASSSSFGSYEQYF.

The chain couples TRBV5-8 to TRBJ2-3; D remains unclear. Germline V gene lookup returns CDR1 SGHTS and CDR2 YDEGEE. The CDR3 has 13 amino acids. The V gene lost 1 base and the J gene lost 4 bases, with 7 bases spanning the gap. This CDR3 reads CASSLSGADTQYF. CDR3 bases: TGTGCCAGCAGCTTGTCCGGAGCAGATACGCAGTATTTT.

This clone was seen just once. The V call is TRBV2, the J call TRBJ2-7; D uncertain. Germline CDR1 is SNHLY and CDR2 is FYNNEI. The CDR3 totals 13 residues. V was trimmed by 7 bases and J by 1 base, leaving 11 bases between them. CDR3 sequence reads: CASNRMRSYEQYF. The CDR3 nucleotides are TGTGCCAGCAATCGGATGAGGTCCTACGAGCAGTACTTC.

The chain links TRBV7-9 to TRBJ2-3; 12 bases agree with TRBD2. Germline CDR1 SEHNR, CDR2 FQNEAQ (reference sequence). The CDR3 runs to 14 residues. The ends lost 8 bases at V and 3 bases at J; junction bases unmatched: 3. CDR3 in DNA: TGTGCCAGCCGGACTAGCGGGGTAACAGATACGCAGTATTTT. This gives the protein CASRTSGVTDTQYF.